The source of this T cell receptor (beta chain) is a study of blood T cell repertoires in COVID-19. Study summary: T cells, B-cell-depleted T cells, or PBMCs provided the cDNA or gDNA that served as material.

Sequencing used immunoSEQ multiplex PCR; TCRdb keeps in-frame clones, though not all of them. In the table there are roughly 260,000 clones, 70% to 90% of which are singletons. The junction had 5 bases not matched to a gene; V was cut back by 5 bases and J by 1 base. Per the germline V gene, CDR1 is LGHDT and CDR2 is YNNKEL (reference sequence). This CDR3 comprises 14 residues. The sequence came from a woman in her 50s with acute or convalescent COVID-19. Sequenced input: peripheral blood. The rearrangement joins TRBV3-1 (or the pseudogene TRBV3-2) to TRBJ2-7, with 7 nucleotides matching TRBD1. CDR3 DNA: TGTGCCAGCAGCGAACCGGGACAGTCCTACGAGCAGTACTTC. Its translation: CASSEPGQSYEQYF.